These 15 T cell receptor beta chains were sequenced from one sample in a study of shared clonotypes between healthy human individuals. Using immunoSEQ multiplex PCR, the repertoire was profiled, and TCRdb retains in-frame clones only, with some absent. Of around 1,100,000 clones listed, roughly 80% are singletons. The sequencing input was memory CD4+ T cells from PBMCs. Regarding subset: CD45RA-negative fraction. The origin of the receptors is a man aged 18 to 30 in good health. Some clones in this sample may be carry-over from other donors' samples.

The chain has TRBV4-1 and TRBJ2-1, with a weak D call TRBD2 (6 bases). This CDR3 region has 13 residues. Per the germline V gene, CDR1 is MGHRA and CDR2 is YSYEKL. Trimming removed 5 bases at V and 10 bases at J, with 15 bases between. The DNA of the CDR3 is TGCGCCAGCAGCGCCGAGCTAGCGCGGGAGCAGTTCTTC. The encoded protein is CASSAELAREQFF.

This chain uses TRBV19 with TRBJ1-2; D may be TRBD1 (5 bases). Germline CDR1 LNHDA, CDR2 SQIVND (reference sequence). Trimming removed 0 bases at V and 3 bases at J, with 14 bases between. The CDR3 runs 16 residues. CDR3 nucleotides: TGTGCCAGTAGTATAGATCTCGGGACTTGGGACTATGGCTACACCTTC. Protein product: CASSIDLGTWDYGYTF.

V and J are TRBV14 and TRBJ1-5, with 8 bases identical to TRBD1. V was clipped by 4 bases and J by 7 bases; unmatched bases: 6. The CDR3 covers 14 residues. Germline CDR1 and CDR2: SGHDN and FVKESK. CDR3 DNA: TGTGCCAGCAGCCGGACAGGGACAGGACAGCCCCAGCATTTT. It yields the protein CASSRTGTGQPQHF. The full variable domain, in which reference TRBV14 and TRBJ1-5 provide the parts outside the CDR3, is EAGVTQFPSHSVIEKGQTVTLRCDPISGHDNLYWYRRVMGKEIKFLLHFVKESKQDESGMPNNRFLAERTGGTYSTLKVQPAELEDSGVYFCASSRTGTGQPQHFGDGTRLSIL.

This sequence joins TRBV5-4 and TRBJ2-2; D uncertain. The CDR3 is 16 residues long. CDR1 is SGHNT, CDR2 YYREEE, per germline (reference sequence). Trimming removed 1 base at V and 7 bases at J, with 17 bases between. The CDR3 loop is CASSLSSPQVGGELFF. CDR3 in DNA: TGTGCCAGCAGCTTGTCGAGCCCCCAGGTCGGCGGGGAGCTGTTTTTT.

The chain has TRBV28 and TRBJ2-3; 7 bases line up with TRBD2. The CDR3 spans 16 residues. Germline V lookup: CDR1 MDHEN, CDR2 SYDVKM. The V and J ends lost 2 bases and 0 bases, in that order; junction bases with no gene match: 5. The CDR3 sequence is CASSLPSGWSTDTQYF. DNA for the CDR3: TGTGCCAGCAGTTTACCTAGCGGCTGGAGCACAGATACGCAGTATTTT.

This clone was seen only once. In DNA, the CDR3 is TGTGCCAGCAGCGGACAGGGGTGGACTGAAGCTTTCTTT. Translation gives CASSGQGWTEAFF. The rearrangement links TRBV5-5 to TRBJ1-1, with 9 bases identical to TRBD1. Germline CDR1 SGHKS, CDR2 YYEKEE (reference sequence). Unmatched junction bases numbered 3, after V lost 4 bases and J lost 5 bases. This CDR3 comprises 13 residues. Variable domain in full (rest from reference TRBV5-5 and TRBJ1-1): DAGVTQSPTHLIKTRGQQVTLRCSPISGHKSVSWYQQVLGQGPQFIFQYYEKEERGRGNFPDRFSARQFPNYSSELNVNALLLGDSALYLCASSGQGWTEAFFGQGTRLTVV.

The gene calls are TRBV5-1 and TRBJ2-1, with 12 bases fitting TRBD2. The CDR3 covers 19 residues. V shed 2 bases, J shed 4 bases, and the junction held 13 bases outside the gene matches. CDR1 is SGHRS, CDR2 YFSETQ, per germline. The CDR3 DNA reads TGCGCCAGCAGCTTAAGACTAGCGGGAGCTTCCCCATATTACAATGAGCAGTTCTTC. Amino acid sequence: CASSLRLAGASPYYNEQFF.

V is TRBV7-2 and J is TRBJ1-2, with 9 bases identical to TRBD1. V dropped 2 bases and J dropped 8; count of bases not matched to a gene: 9. CDR3 length: 15 residues. The germline gives CDR1 SGHTA, CDR2 FQGNSA. CDR3 coding DNA: TGTGCCAGCAGCTTATCATTCAGGACAGGGGACGGCTACACCTTC. This gives the protein CASSLSFRTGDGYTF.

V usage is TRBV7-9 and J usage is TRBJ2-7; no reliable D call. Germline lookup yields CDR1 SEHNR and CDR2 FQNEAQ (reference sequence). Trimming removed 2 bases from V and 0 bases from J, with 8 bases in between. This CDR3 region has 14 residues. Here the CDR3 DNA reads TGTGCCAGCAGCTTAAGGGCCCTCTCCTACGAGCAGTACTTC. Translating it yields CASSLRALSYEQYF.

A single count supports this clone. The chain carries TRBV18 and TRBJ2-2, with TRBD1 matching over 7 bases. CDR1 and CDR2 from the germline V gene are KGHSH and LQKENI. This CDR3 is built from 15 residues. Trimming at V came to 3 bases and at J to 5 bases, leaving 6 bases not matched to a gene. CDR3 sequence reads: CASSPKQGWTGELFF. The CDR3 DNA is TGTGCCAGCTCACCGAAACAGGGGTGGACCGGGGAGCTGTTTTTT.

In regard to this clone: A read error may explain this, as a much larger clone is one base away. Other DNA variants within this sample encode the same CDR3. This chain connects TRBV7-2 to TRBJ2-5; D not certain. Germline assignment: CDR1 SGHTA and CDR2 FQGNSA. The CDR3 extends over 12 amino acids. Trimming removed 3 bases at V and 5 bases at J, with 7 bases between. CDR3 DNA: TGTGCCAGCAGCTTGGTTGGGGAGACCCAGTACTTC. Translating it yields CASSLVGETQYF.

V is TRBV7-9 and J is TRBJ2-7; 9 nucleotides align to TRBD1. CDR3 length: 14 residues. CDR1 is SEHNR and CDR2 is FQNEAQ in the germline V gene (reference sequence). The ends lost 2 bases at V and 4 bases at J; junction bases unmatched: 3. The CDR3 protein is CASSLQDRGYEQYF. DNA for the CDR3: TGTGCCAGCAGCTTACAGGACAGGGGATACGAGCAGTACTTC.

This chain connects TRBV6-6 to TRBJ2-1; 8 positions agree with TRBD2. The CDR3 extends over 16 amino acids. Germline lookup yields CDR1 MNHNY and CDR2 SVGAGI (reference sequence). V lost 7 bases to trimming and J lost 6 bases; unmatched junction nucleotides: 14. Written as DNA, the CDR3 is TGTGCCAGCAAACTCGACGGTAGCGGGATCGGCAATGAGCAGTTCTTC. Translating it yields CASKLDGSGIGNEQFF.

V gene TRBV7-3 combines with J gene TRBJ2-5, with D unclear. The CDR3 contains 13 residues. Trimming pared 4 bases from V and 1 base from J, leaving 7 bases between. Germline CDR1 and CDR2: SGHTA and FQGTGA. The CDR3 DNA follows: TGTGCCAGCAGCTATAACTTCCAAGAGACCCAGTACTTC. Protein sequence: CASSYNFQETQYF.

Worth noting for this clone: Other DNA sequences from this sample encode an identical CDR3 as well. J is TRBJ2-7 and V is TRBV7-2; the match to TRBD1 covers 8 bases. This CDR3 comprises 13 residues. Germline V CDR1 and CDR2: SGHTA, FQGNSA. V was clipped by 4 bases and J by 3 bases; unmatched bases: 2. For the CDR3, the DNA is TGTGCCAGCAGCTCACAGGGGGGCTACGAGCAGTACTTC. It translates to CASSSQGGYEQYF. Using reference TRBV7-2 and TRBJ2-7 for the parts outside the CDR3, the full variable domain is GAGVSQSPSNKVTEKGKDVELRCDPISGHTALYWYRQSLGQGLEFLIYFQGNSAPDKSGLPSDRFSAERTGGSVSTLTIQRTQQEDSAVYLCASSSQGGYEQYFGPGTRLTVT.